This TCR beta chain was documented in a study of beta chain features in type 1 diabetes. Study-wide findings and caveats: Relative to healthy donors, patients appeared to have naive, central memory and Treg TCRB repertoires that were more similar.

The authors reverse transcribed all of the isolated RNA, so sequencing captured expressed TCRB transcripts. Clones were sequenced by immunoSEQ multiplex PCR, and TCRdb holds only the in-frame ones, with some missing. The sample consists of hundreds of thousands of clones, roughly 16% of them appearing once. CDR3 length: 15 amino acids. From germline, CDR1 is SEHNR and CDR2 FQNEAQ (reference sequence). Trimming took off 2 bases at V and 8 bases at J, with 16 bases between the two ends. On this clone itself: No antigen is known for it.

The TCR sequence derives from a man aged 18 to 29 in good health. Material: naive CD4+ T cells from blood. This sequence joins TRBV7-9 and TRBJ2-1; D may be TRBD1 (5 bases). The CDR3 loop is CASSLSNQGSYEQFF. The CDR3 DNA is TGTGCCAGCAGCTTATCGAACCAGGGTAGTTATGAGCAGTTCTTC.